This TCR beta chain was found in a study of response to subunit inactivated influenza vaccine. Study-wide findings and caveats: After each seasonal influenza vaccination, few new T cells are recruited, the authors suggested.

This clonotype was seen at least ten times. Antigen: not known. TCRdb re-derived calls from the RT-PCR reads in MiXCR, one entry per CDR3 protein. The sample shows over 400,000 distinct CDR3 sequences, approximately 11% of them seen only once. Germline CDR1 and CDR2: DFQATT and SNEGSKA (reference sequence). The CDR3 contains 12 residues. The V end was cut by 1 base, the J end by 4 bases, with 7 bases between. The chain combines TRBV20-1 with TRBJ2-5; D unclear. The specimen was PBMCs from blood, collected 45 days after vaccination. The source of this sequence is a man in his forties or fifties who received an inactivated influenza vaccine. The CDR3 sequence is CSARVLGETQYF. The CDR3 nucleotides are TGCAGTGCTAGAGTCCTTGGAGAGACCCAGTACTTC.